The subject of this entry is one TCR beta chain. The antigen is undetermined. This sample stems from a study of CD8+CD57+ T cells in acquired aplastic anemia. Looking at the study overall: Sorted CD4+ and CD8+ cell DNA averaged roughly 3.2 ug.

Study-level findings and limits: A significant difference in CD8+ Simpson's diversity between patients and controls was not found. Roughly 28 was the count of CD8+ CDR3 sequences that patients shared with controls.

CDR3 and TCR beta VDJ profiling relied on genomic DNA as the template. TCRdb itself ran the reads through MiXCR, one entry per CDR3 protein. The sample carries roughly 220,000 distinct CDR3 sequences, more than 55% recorded once. Patients chosen for sequencing had shown CD8+CD57+ cell expansion by flow cytometry. Blood was sampled before the patients had received any therapy. Trimming cost V 4 bases and J 8 bases; bases outside gene matches: 5. This CDR3 is 12 amino acids long. Germline lookup yields CDR1 SQVTM and CDR2 ANQGSEA. Sequenced input: sorted CD4+, CD8+, or CD8+CD57+ T cells (not recorded which) from PBMCs. The chain uses TRBV29-1 and TRBJ2-1, with 7 nucleotides matching TRBD2. This sequence originates from a human donor with aplastic anemia. CDR3: CSVGGRIDEQFF. In DNA, the CDR3 is TGCAGCGTTGGCGGGAGAATTGATGAGCAGTTCTTC.